This T cell receptor beta chain was sequenced in a study of blood T cell repertoires in COVID-19. Study summary: COVID-19 samples from acute and convalescent phases originated in the United States, Italy and Spain. T cells, B-cell-depleted T cells, or PBMCs supplied cDNA or gDNA.

Methods used by the authors: How many nucleated cells were present was estimated from reference gene primer amplification. Repertoires were generated with immunoSEQ multiplex PCR, while TCRdb's copy carries only in-frame clones and drops some. V and J calls and clone size follow that table, whereas D and trimming were derived from the DNA. Among roughly 80,000 clones, 70% to 90% were seen once, and the ten largest hold approximately 5%. The ends lost 8 bases at V and 8 bases at J; junction bases unmatched: 7. CDR1 and CDR2 (germline): LNHDA, SQIVND (reference sequence). The CDR3 has 13 residues. This chain links TRBV19 with TRBJ2-1; 9 bases line up with TRBD2. The origin of this receptor is a woman at least 80 years old with acute or convalescent COVID-19. The sample consisted of peripheral blood. The CDR3 nucleotides read TGTGCCAGTTCCCGGGTAGCGGGGGATGAGCAGTTCTTC. Its protein product is CASSRVAGDEQFF.